This T cell receptor (beta chain) was obtained from a study of Ad26.COV2.S vaccination and SARS-CoV-2 variants. Across the study: Ad26.COV2.S was injected intramuscularly once or twice, 56 days apart. Study conclusions and caveats: In vaccinated individuals, spike-specific CD8+ and CD4+ T cell responses reportedly displayed substantial breadth. Overall T cell responses may have been underestimated by the analyses of TCR breadth and depth.

V lost 1 base and J 10 bases, leaving 15 bases between the germline ends. From germline, CDR1 is SGHTA and CDR2 FQGNSA. This CDR3 has 14 amino acids. The treatment here: 19 received Ad26.COV2.S at low or high dose, single or two shots; about 5 received placebo; per-sample allocation not given. The study sampled participants on day 63 after the first vaccine or placebo injection. Note on this clone: Its specificity is not known.

Sequencing used immunoSEQ multiplex PCR; TCRdb keeps in-frame clones, though not all of them. The table has a few hundred thousand clones, around 90% seen once. V usage is TRBV7-2 and J usage is TRBJ2-3, with a weak D call TRBD2 (5 bases). The material was peripheral blood, obtained in a trial of Ad26.COV2.S vaccine versus placebo. The receptor was derived from a person between 18 and 65 years old who received the Ad26.COV2.S COVID-19 vaccine or a placebo. The CDR3 reads CASSLVGEGLAQYF. For the CDR3, the DNA is TGTGCCAGCAGCTTAGTTGGTGAGGGCCTGGCGCAGTATTTT.